This T cell receptor beta chain was sequenced for a study of T cells in lung cancer brain metastases. About the study: Between primary and metastasis resection, nine tenths of the roughly 20 patients were untreated. Overall study findings and caveats: Brain metastasis T cell infiltration was not adjusted for preoperative corticosteroid effects.

The protocol was immunoSEQ multiplex PCR, while the TCRdb copy is restricted to in-frame clones and leaves out a portion. Among some 2,000 clones, roughly 89% were seen once, and the ten largest hold roughly 4%. CDR1 SNHLY and CDR2 FYNNEI come from the germline V gene. The CDR3 has 15 residues. The V and J ends lost 3 bases and 2 bases respectively, with 14 bases between them. In its sample, this clone was seen once. Antigen: not known. This receptor was identified in a woman in her forties or fifties with non-small cell lung cancer that had spread to the brain. Sequencing was done on a sample of tumor tissue from a brain metastasis. V is TRBV2 and J is TRBJ2-7, with D unresolved. CDR3 residues: CASSDGRLGAYEQYF. The CDR3 region has the DNA TGTGCCAGCAGTGACGGAAGGCTTGGGGCCTACGAGCAGTACTTC.